These 2 T cell receptor beta chains were all obtained from the same sample, sequenced in a study of Graves' ophthalmopathy and Graves' hyperthyroidism (dated by TCRdb to between 2017 and 2018). TCRdb shows the sequencer as Illumina HiSeq 2000. TCR beta CDR3 regions were amplified from RNA transcripts for repertoire sequencing. HTBI primers and the Qiagen OneStep RT-PCR kit were used in a first-round RT-PCR, which was followed by a second-round multiplex PCR, size selection and purification. TCRdb cleaned the public reads at Q25 with fastp, built clones with MiXCR and kept in-frame beta chains. Rows merge per CDR3 protein into single entries with the most common DNA and genes. The table for this sample lists roughly 600,000 distinct CDR3 sequences; just under 40% of them were counted only once. About 4.2% of the sample is in the top ten clones. The material sequenced was peripheral blood or thyroid tissue (not recorded which). Receptors originate from an adult man with Graves' hyperthyroidism.

In its sample, this clonotype was seen many times. The rearrangement uses TRBV14 and TRBJ2-5; no reliable D call. The CDR3 is made up of 16 amino acids. Trimming shortened V by 0 bases and J by 4 bases, and 15 bases separated the two germline ends. Germline V gene data show CDR1 as SGHDN and CDR2 as FVKESK. The CDR3 protein is CASSQEALWIIETQYF. The CDR3 DNA is TGTGCCAGCAGCCAAGAGGCCCTCTGGATCATAGAGACCCAGTACTTC.

A few counts support this clonotype. DNA for the CDR3: TGTGCCACCAGCAGAGATGGCGGCACGAATGAAAAACTGTTTTTT. Translating it yields CATSRDGGTNEKLFF. The V and J genes are TRBV15 and TRBJ1-4; D uncertain. This CDR3 comprises 15 residues. V was cut by 0 bases and J by 5 bases, with 10 bases left in between. Looked up from germline, CDR1 is LNHNV and CDR2 is YYDKDF (reference sequence).